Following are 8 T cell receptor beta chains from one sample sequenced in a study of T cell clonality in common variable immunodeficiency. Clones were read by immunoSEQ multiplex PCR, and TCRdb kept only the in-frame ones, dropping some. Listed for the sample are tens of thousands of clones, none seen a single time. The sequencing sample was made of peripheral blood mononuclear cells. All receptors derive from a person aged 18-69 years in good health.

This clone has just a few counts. CDR3 residues: CASSVVVAGSWGDTQYF. The sequenced CDR3 bases are TGTGCCAGTAGTGTGGTTGTAGCGGGCTCTTGGGGGGATACG. This chain joins TRBV19 and TRBJ2-3; 7 nucleotides agree with TRBD2. The missing CDR3 end, 3 residues past where the read stops, is filled in from the germline J gene. Trimming removed 5 bases from V and 6 bases from J; junction bases left unmatched: 17. The CDR3 extends over 17 amino acids. The germline gives CDR1 LNHDA, CDR2 SQIVND (reference sequence).

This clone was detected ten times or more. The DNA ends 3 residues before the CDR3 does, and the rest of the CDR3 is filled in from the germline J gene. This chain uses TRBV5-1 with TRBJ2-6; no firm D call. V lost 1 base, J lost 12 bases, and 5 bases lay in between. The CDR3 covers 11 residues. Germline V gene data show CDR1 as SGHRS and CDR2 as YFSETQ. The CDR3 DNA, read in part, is TGCGCCAGCAGCTTGCCCGGCGTC. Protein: CASSLPGV. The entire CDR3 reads CASSLPGVLTF.

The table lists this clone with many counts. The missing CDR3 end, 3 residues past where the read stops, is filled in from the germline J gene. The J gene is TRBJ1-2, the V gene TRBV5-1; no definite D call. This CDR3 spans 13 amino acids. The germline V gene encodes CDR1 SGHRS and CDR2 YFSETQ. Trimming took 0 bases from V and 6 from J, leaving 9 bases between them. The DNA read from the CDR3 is TGCGCCAGCAGCTTGGTAGTGGGCCATGGC. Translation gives CASSLVVGHG. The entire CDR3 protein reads CASSLVVGHGYTF.

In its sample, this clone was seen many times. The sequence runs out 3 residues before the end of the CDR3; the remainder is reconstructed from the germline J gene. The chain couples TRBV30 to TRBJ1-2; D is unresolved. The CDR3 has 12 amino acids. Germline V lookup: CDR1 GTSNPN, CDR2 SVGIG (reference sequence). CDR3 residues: CAWAHKVGGYTF. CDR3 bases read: TGTGCCTGGGCCCACAAGGTCGGGGGC.

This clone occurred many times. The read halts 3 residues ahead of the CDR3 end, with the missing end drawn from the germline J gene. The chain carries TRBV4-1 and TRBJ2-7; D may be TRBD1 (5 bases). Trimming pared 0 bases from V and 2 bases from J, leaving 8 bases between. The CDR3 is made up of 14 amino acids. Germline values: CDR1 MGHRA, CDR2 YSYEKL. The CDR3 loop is CASSQEGLAYEQYF. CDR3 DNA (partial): TGCGCCAGCAGCCAAGAGGGGCTTGCCTACGAG.

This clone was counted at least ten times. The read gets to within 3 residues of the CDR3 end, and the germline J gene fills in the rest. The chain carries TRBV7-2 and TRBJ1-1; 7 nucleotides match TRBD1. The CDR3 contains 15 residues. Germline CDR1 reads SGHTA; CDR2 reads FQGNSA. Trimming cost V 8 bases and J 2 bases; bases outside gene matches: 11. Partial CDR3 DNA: TGTGCCAGCCAAATACAGGGGAGCGGTAACACTGAA. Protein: CASQIQGSGNTE. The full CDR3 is CASQIQGSGNTEAFF.

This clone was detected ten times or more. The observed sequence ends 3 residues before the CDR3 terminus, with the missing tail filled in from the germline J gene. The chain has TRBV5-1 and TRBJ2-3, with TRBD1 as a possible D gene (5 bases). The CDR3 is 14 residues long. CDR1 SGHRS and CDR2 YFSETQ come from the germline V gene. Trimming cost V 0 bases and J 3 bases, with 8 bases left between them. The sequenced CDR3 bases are TGCGCCAGCAGCTTGGTCTCAGGGACAGATACG. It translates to CASSLVSGTDT. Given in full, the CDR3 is CASSLVSGTDTQYF.

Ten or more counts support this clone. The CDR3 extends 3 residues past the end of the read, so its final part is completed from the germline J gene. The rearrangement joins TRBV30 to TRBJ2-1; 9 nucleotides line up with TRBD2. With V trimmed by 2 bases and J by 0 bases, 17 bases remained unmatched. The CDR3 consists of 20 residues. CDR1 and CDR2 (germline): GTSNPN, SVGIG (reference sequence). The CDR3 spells CAWSQGWGAGGPRSYNEQFF. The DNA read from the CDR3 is TGTGCCTGGAGTCAGGGGTGGGGAGCGGGGGGCCCCCGCTCCTACAATGAG. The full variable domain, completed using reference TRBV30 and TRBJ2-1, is SQTIHQWPATLVQPVGSPLSLECTVEGTSNPNLYWYRQAAGRGLQLLFYSVGIGQISSEVPQNLSASRPQDRQFILSSKKLLLSDSGFYLCAWSQGWGAGGPRSYNEQFFGPGTRLTVL.